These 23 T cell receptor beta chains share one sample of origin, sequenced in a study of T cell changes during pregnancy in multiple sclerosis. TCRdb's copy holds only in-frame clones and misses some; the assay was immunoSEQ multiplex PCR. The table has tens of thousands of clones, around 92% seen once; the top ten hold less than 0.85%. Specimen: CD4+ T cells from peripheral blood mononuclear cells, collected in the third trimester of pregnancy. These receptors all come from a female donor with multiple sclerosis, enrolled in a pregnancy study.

The CDR3 reads CASSHSGERYEQYF. CDR3 coding DNA: TGTGCCAGCAGCCACTCCGGGGAGAGGTACGAGCAGTACTTC. V usage is TRBV13 and J usage is TRBJ2-7; tentative D call: TRBD2 (5 bases). The germline CDR1 and CDR2 sequences are PRHDT and FYEKMQ (reference sequence). This CDR3 spans 14 amino acids. Trimming removed 5 bases at V and 4 bases at J, with 15 bases between.

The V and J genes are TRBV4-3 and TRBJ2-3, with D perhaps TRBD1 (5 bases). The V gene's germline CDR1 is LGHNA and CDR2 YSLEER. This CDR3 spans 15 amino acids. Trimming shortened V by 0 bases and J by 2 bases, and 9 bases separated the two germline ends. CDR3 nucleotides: TGCGCCAGCAGCCAAGAAGACAGCCCCACAGATACGCAGTATTTT. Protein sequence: CASSQEDSPTDTQYF.

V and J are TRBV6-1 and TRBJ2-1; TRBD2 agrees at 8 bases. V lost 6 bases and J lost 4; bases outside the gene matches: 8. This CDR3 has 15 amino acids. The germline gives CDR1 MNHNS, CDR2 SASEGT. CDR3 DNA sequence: TGTGCCAGCAGCCCTACTAGCGGAAGGTACAATGAGCAGTTCTTC. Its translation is CASSPTSGRYNEQFF.

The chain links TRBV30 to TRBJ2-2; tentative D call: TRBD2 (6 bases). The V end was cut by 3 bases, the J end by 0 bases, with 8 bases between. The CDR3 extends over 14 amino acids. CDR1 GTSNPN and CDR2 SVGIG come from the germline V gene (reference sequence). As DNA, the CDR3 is TGTGCCTGGAGGGGCGGGACGAACACCGGGGAGCTGTTTTTT. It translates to CAWRGGTNTGELFF.

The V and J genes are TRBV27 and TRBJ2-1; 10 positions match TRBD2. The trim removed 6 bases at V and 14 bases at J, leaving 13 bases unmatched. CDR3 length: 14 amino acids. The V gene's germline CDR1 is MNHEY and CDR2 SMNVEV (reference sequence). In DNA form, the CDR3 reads TGTGCCAGCAGCCCCACACCCGCTAGCGGGAGTAAGTTCTTC. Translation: CASSPTPASGSKFF.

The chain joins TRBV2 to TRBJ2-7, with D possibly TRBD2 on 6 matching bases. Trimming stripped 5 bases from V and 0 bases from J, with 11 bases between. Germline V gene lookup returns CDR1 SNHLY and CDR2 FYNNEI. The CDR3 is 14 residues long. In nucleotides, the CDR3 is TGTGCCAGCAGTCAGGGACTCCCCTCCTACGAGCAGTACTTC. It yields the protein CASSQGLPSYEQYF.

The CDR3 loop reads CASSPQRDGHYEQYF. The CDR3 nucleotides are TGTGCCAGCAGTCCTCAGCGGGACGGGCATTACGAGCAGTACTTC. The V and J genes are TRBV27 and TRBJ2-7, with 7 bases lining up with TRBD2. With 5 bases clipped from V and 4 bases from J, the junction kept 11 bases outside the gene matches. There are 15 residues in the CDR3. Per germline, CDR1 MNHEY and CDR2 SMNVEV (reference sequence).

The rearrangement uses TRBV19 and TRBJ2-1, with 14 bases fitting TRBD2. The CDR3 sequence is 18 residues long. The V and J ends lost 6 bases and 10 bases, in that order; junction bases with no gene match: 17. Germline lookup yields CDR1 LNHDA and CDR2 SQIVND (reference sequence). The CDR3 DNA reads TGTGCCAGTAGCAACGAAGGGAGACTTGGGACTAGCGGGGGCGAGCAGTTCTTC. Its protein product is CASSNEGRLGTSGGEQFF.

CDR3 in amino acids: CASSFEPGQGAEQYF. The DNA for the CDR3 is TGTGCCAGCAGCTTTGAGCCGGGACAGGGGGCCGAGCAGTACTTC. The rearrangement links TRBV7-6 to TRBJ2-7; 12 bases are a match to TRBD1. The length of the CDR3 is 15 residues. CDR1 is SGHVS and CDR2 is FNYEAQ in the germline V gene. The V segment lost 3 bases and the J segment 6 bases; nucleotides outside the gene matches: 6.

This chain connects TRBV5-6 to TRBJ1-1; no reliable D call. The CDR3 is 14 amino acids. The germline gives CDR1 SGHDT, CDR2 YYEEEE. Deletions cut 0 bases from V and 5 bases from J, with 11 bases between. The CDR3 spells CASSLGGFRTEAFF. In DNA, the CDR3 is TGTGCCAGCAGCTTGGGAGGTTTTAGGACTGAAGCTTTCTTT. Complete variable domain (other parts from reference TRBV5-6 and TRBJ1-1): DAGVTQSPTHLIKTRGQQVTLRCSPKSGHDTVSWYQQALGQGPQFIFQYYEEEERQRGNFPDRFSGHQFPNYSSELNVNALLLGDSALYLCASSLGGFRTEAFFGQGTRLTVV.

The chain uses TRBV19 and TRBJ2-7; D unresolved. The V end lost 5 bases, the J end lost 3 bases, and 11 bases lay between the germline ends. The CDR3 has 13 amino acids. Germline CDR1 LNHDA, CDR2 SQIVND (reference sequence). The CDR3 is CASSLRRSYEQYF. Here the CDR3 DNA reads TGTGCCAGTAGTCTCCGACGGAGCTACGAGCAGTACTTC.

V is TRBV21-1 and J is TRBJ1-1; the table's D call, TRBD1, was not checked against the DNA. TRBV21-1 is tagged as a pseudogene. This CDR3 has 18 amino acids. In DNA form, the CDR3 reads TGTGCCAGCGCACGCTCCCTCGGACAGGGAGGGGAGAACACTGAAGCTTTCTTT. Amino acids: CASARSLGQGGENTEAFF.

DNA of the CDR3: TGTGCCAGCAGTGAACGGGAAGGGGAGGTGAATGGCTACACCTTC. It yields the protein CASSEREGEVNGYTF. The chain is built from TRBV2 and TRBJ1-2; the D gene is possibly TRBD1 (5 bases). Germline V gene lookup returns CDR1 SNHLY and CDR2 FYNNEI. CDR3 length: 15 amino acids. V was pared by 2 bases and J by 6 bases, with 16 bases between.

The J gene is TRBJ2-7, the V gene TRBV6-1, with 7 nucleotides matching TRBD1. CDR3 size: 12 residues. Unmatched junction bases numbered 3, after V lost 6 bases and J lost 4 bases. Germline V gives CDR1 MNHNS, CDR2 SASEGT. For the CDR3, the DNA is TGTGCCAGCAGGGGGGACAGTTACGAGCAGTACTTC. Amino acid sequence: CASRGDSYEQYF.

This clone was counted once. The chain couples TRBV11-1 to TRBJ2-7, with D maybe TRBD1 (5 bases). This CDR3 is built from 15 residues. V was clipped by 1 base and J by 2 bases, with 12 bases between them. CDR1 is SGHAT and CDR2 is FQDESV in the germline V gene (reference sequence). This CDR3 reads CASSLGQGLPYEQYF. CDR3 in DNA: TGTGCCAGCAGCTTAGGTCAGGGATTACCCTACGAGCAGTACTTC.

CDR3 sequence: CASSLNRGLDTQYF. CDR3 bases: TGTGCCAGCAGCTTGAACAGGGGATTGGATACGCAGTATTTT. The V call is TRBV11-1, the J call TRBJ2-3; 7 nucleotides agree with TRBD1. Germline loops: CDR1 SGHAT, CDR2 FQDESV (reference sequence). This CDR3 comprises 14 residues. Trimming took 3 bases from V and 6 from J; bases not matched to a gene: 6. Variable domain in full (rest from reference TRBV11-1 and TRBJ2-3): EAEVAQSPRYKITEKSQAVAFWCDPISGHATLYWYRQILGQGPELLVQFQDESVVDDSQLPKDRFSAERLKGVDSTLKIQPAELGDSAMYLCASSLNRGLDTQYFGPGTRLTVL.

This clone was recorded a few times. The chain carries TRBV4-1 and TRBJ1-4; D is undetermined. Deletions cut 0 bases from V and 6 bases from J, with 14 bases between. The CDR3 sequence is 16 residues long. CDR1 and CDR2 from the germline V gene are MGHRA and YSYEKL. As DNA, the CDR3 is TGCGCCAGCAGCCAAGAGGTGAGGGCAGGTTATGAAAAACTGTTTTTT. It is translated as CASSQEVRAGYEKLFF.

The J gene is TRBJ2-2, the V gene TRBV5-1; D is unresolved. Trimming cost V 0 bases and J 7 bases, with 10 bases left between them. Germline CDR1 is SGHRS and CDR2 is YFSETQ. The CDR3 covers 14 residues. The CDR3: CASSLGGYGGELFF. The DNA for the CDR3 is TGCGCCAGCAGCTTGGGCGGTTATGGCGGGGAGCTGTTTTTT.

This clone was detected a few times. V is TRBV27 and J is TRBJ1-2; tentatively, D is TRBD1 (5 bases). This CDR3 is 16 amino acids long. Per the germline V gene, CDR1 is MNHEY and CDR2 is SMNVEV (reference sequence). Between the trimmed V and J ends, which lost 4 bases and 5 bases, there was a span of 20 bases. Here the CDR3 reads CASSYRFIRAGYGYTF. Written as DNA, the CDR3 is TGTGCCAGCAGTTATCGATTCATCAGGGCGGGGTATGGCTACACCTTC.

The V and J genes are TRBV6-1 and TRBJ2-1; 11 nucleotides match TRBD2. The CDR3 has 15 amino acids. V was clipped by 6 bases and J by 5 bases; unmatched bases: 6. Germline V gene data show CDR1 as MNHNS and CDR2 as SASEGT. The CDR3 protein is CASSNLAGGDNEQFF. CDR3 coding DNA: TGTGCCAGCAGCAACCTAGCGGGAGGTGACAATGAGCAGTTCTTC.

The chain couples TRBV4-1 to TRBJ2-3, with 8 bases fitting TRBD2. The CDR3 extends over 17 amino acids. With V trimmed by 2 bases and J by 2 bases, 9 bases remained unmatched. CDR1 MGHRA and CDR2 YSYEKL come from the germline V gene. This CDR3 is CASSQMKHSGVTDTQYF. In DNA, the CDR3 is TGCGCCAGCAGCCAAATGAAACATAGCGGGGTCACAGATACGCAGTATTTT.

CDR3 nucleotide sequence: TGTGCCAGCAGTCCGGGTTTCTACGAGCAGTACTTC. Its translation: CASSPGFYEQYF. The genes are TRBV2 and TRBJ2-7; D not resolved. Looked up from germline, CDR1 is SNHLY and CDR2 is FYNNEI. This CDR3 spans 12 amino acids. Trimming pared 5 bases from V and 3 bases from J, leaving 8 bases between.

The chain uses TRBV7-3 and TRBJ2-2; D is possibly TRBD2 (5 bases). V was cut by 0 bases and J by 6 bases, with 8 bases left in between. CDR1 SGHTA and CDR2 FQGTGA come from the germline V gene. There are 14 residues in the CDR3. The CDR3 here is CASSLTDGAGELFF. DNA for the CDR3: TGTGCCAGCAGCTTAACTGACGGGGCCGGGGAGCTGTTTTTT.